Included here is one T cell receptor beta chain sequence, with context. Its antigen is as yet unknown. Sequenced by immunoSEQ multiplex PCR; TCRdb stores in-frame clones only, minus some. In the table there are 160,000 or so clones, around 87% of which are singletons. Trimming removed 11 bases from V and 4 bases from J, with 13 bases in between. CDR3 length: 12 amino acids. This sample was taken from a study of T cell responses to AZD1222 COVID-19 vaccine. Whole-study results and caveats: A mostly white British donor set with more females was recruited, and clonal diversity was possibly underestimated.

This TCR came from an adult who received the AZD1222 COVID-19 vaccine. The sample here was peripheral blood, taken 28 days after the second AZD1222 dose. The chain joins TRBV12-3 or TRBV12-4 to TRBJ2-3; D may be TRBD1 or TRBD2 (6 bases each). The CDR3 is CADRGPADTQYF. CDR3 DNA sequence: TGTGCCGACCGGGGGCCGGCAGATACGCAGTATTTT.